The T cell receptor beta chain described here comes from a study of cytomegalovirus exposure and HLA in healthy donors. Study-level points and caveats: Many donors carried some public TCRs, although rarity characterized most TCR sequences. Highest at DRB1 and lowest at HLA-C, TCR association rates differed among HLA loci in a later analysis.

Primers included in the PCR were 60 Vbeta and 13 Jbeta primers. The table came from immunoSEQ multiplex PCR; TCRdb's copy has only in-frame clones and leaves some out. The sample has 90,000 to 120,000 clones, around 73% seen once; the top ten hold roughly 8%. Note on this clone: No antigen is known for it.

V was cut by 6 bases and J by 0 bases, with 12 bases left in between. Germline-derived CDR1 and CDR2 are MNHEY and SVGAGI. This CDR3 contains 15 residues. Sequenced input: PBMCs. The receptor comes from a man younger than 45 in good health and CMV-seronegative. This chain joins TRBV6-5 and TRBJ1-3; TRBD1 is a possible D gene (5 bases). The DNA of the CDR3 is TGTGCCAGCAGCAGAGTGGGGGGCTCTGGAAACACCATATATTTT. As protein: CASSRVGGSGNTIYF.